These 26 T cell receptor beta chains were all obtained from the same sample, sequenced in a study of ipilimumab plus nivolumab after autologous stem cell transplantation (dated by TCRdb to the early 2020s). Library method: the immunoSEQ multiplex PCR assay. TCRdb re-hosts the immuneACCESS table, in-frame sequences only. Its copies lack some clones; in the studies checked, an unresolved V gene accounts for under half of them, and the cause for the rest is not known. This sample has about 5,000 clones in its table, and 76% of those were observed once. Over 15% of the sample goes to the ten largest clones. Sequenced here: PBMCs, sampled in a trial of ipilimumab plus nivolumab as post-transplant consolidation. The source is a male donor with multiple myeloma.

This clone was counted a few times. The chain is built from TRBV28 and TRBJ2-2; D remains unclear. Germline CDR1 reads MDHEN; CDR2 reads SYDVKM. The CDR3 runs 13 residues. Trimming stripped 6 bases from V and 5 bases from J, with 10 bases between. The CDR3 DNA is TGTGCCAGCAGCGAACCAAAGACCGGGGAGCTGTTTTTT. This gives the protein CASSEPKTGELFF.

The chain couples TRBV11-1 to TRBJ1-1; D unclear. This CDR3 has 12 residues. Per the germline V gene, CDR1 is SGHAT and CDR2 is FQDESV (reference sequence). Between the trimmed V and J ends, which lost 6 bases and 1 base, there was a span of 6 bases. CDR3 in amino acids: CASRTQNTEAFF. CDR3 DNA: TGTGCCAGCAGAACCCAGAACACTGAAGCTTTCTTT. Full variable domain (rest looked up from reference TRBV11-1 and TRBJ1-1): EAEVAQSPRYKITEKSQAVAFWCDPISGHATLYWYRQILGQGPELLVQFQDESVVDDSQLPKDRFSAERLKGVDSTLKIQPAELGDSAMYLCASRTQNTEAFFGQGTRLTVV.

CDR3 loop: CASSDSQAWWELFF. CDR3 coding DNA: TGTGCCAGCAGTGACTCCCAGGCTTGGTGGGAGCTGTTTTTT. The chain employs TRBV6-4 and TRBJ2-2, with D unresolved. The CDR3 totals 14 residues. The germline CDR1 and CDR2 sequences are MRHNA and SNTAGT. V gave up 0 bases and J gave up 9 bases, with 11 bases separating them.

The chain couples TRBV4-1 to TRBJ1-1; 8 bases are shared with TRBD1. The CDR3 length is 15 residues. The V and J ends lost 0 bases and 8 bases, in that order; junction bases with no gene match: 8. Germline CDR1 reads MGHRA; CDR2 reads YSYEKL. This CDR3 reads CASSQDQLRTGEAFF. The CDR3 DNA reads as TGCGCCAGCAGCCAAGATCAACTCCGGACAGGGGAAGCTTTCTTT.

The rearrangement uses TRBV27 and TRBJ1-1; 7 bases agree with TRBD1. The length of the CDR3 is 14 residues. With 5 bases clipped from V and 6 bases from J, the junction kept 9 bases outside the gene matches. The germline V gene encodes CDR1 MNHEY and CDR2 SMNVEV (reference sequence). This CDR3 reads CASSTTGVASEAFF. The CDR3 DNA follows: TGTGCCAGCAGTACCACAGGGGTAGCATCTGAAGCTTTCTTT.

This chain uses TRBV28 with TRBJ2-3; maybe TRBD2 (6 bases). CDR1 MDHEN and CDR2 SYDVKM come from the germline V gene. The CDR3 consists of 13 residues. V shed 1 base and J shed 8 bases, with 10 bases lying between them. The CDR3 bases are TGTGCCAGCAGTTTATCGGGAGTAGGTACGCAGTATTTT. Translating gives CASSLSGVGTQYF.

V gene TRBV4-2 combines with J gene TRBJ1-6; a possible D gene is TRBD1 (5 bases). Germline V lookup: CDR1 LGHNA, CDR2 YNFKEQ. This CDR3 comprises 16 residues. Trimming stripped 1 base from V and 8 bases from J, with 15 bases between. CDR3 region: CASSQGETEPYSPLHF. Written as DNA, the CDR3 is TGTGCCAGCAGCCAAGGAGAGACAGAGCCTTATTCACCCCTCCACTTT.

This clone was counted only a few times. The chain recombines TRBV19 with TRBJ2-3, with 7 bases lining up with TRBD1. This CDR3 region has 13 residues. V trimming: 2 bases; J trimming: 4 bases; junction bases outside the gene matches: 0. Germline-derived CDR1 and CDR2 are LNHDA and SQIVND (reference sequence). The CDR3 reads CASSIQGADTQYF. CDR3 DNA sequence: TGTGCCAGTAGTATACAGGGGGCAGATACGCAGTATTTT.

V gene TRBV30 combines with J gene TRBJ1-6; 8 bases match TRBD1. Germline lookup yields CDR1 GTSNPN and CDR2 SVGIG (reference sequence). J gave up 6 bases and V 2 bases, and 6 bases lay outside the gene matches. The CDR3 totals 15 residues. CDR3 DNA sequence: TGTGCCTGGAGTATAGGGACAGGCCTTAATTCACCCCTCCACTTT. This gives the protein CAWSIGTGLNSPLHF.

CDR3 DNA sequence: TGCGCCAGCAGCTCATCTAGCGGGGGGACCTCCTACGAGCAGTACTTC. Its protein is CASSSSSGGTSYEQYF. The chain recombines TRBV5-1 with TRBJ2-7, with 11 bases matching TRBD2. The J segment lost 0 bases and the V segment lost 3 bases, leaving 5 bases of the junction unmatched. This CDR3 comprises 16 residues. Germline lookup yields CDR1 SGHRS and CDR2 YFSETQ.

CDR3 in DNA: TGCGCCAGCCGAAAGGGGACGGACCCCAATGAGCAGTTCTTC. Its translation is CASRKGTDPNEQFF. This chain joins TRBV5-1 and TRBJ2-1; D tentatively reads TRBD1 or TRBD2 (5 bases each). CDR3 size: 14 residues. V lost 7 bases to trimming and J lost 6 bases, with 17 bases between them. CDR1 and CDR2 from the germline V gene are SGHRS and YFSETQ.

The rearrangement joins TRBV9 to TRBJ2-5, with TRBD2 identical over 9 bases. This CDR3 has 14 residues. CDR1 SGDLS and CDR2 YYNGEE come from the germline V gene. Trimming took 8 bases from V and 1 from J; bases not matched to a gene: 6. The CDR3: CASTAGGTQETQYF. The CDR3 bases are TGTGCCAGTACAGCGGGGGGTACCCAAGAGACCCAGTACTTC.

The chain couples TRBV2 to TRBJ1-2, with 10 nucleotides matching TRBD1. CDR3 size: 13 residues. Losses at the gene ends were 6 bases for V and 2 bases for J; bases not matched to a gene: 0. From germline, CDR1 is SNHLY and CDR2 FYNNEI. The CDR3, as DNA: TGTGCCAGCAGGACAGGGGGCAACTATGGCTACACCTTC. It specifies CASRTGGNYGYTF.

The chain's CDR3 is CATSPPGHGGEQYF. The CDR3 coding sequence is TGTGCCACCTCCCCCCCGGGACACGGGGGCGAGCAGTACTTC. The chain employs TRBV6-5 and TRBJ2-7, with D tentatively TRBD1 or TRBD2 (6 bases each). Trimming stripped 10 bases from V and 6 bases from J, with 22 bases between. CDR1 is MNHEY and CDR2 is SVGAGI in the germline V gene. The CDR3 spans 14 residues.

V gene TRBV4-3 combines with J gene TRBJ1-5; 7 bases are a match to TRBD1. Germline lookup yields CDR1 LGHNA and CDR2 YSLEER. The ends lost 4 bases at V and 4 bases at J; junction bases unmatched: 7. The CDR3 is made up of 15 amino acids. CDR3 region: CASSRGTADNQPQHF. DNA for the CDR3: TGCGCCAGCAGCCGAGGGACAGCGGATAATCAGCCCCAGCATTTT.

The CDR3 coding sequence is TGTGCCAGCAGCCAATCCGCTAGCTCCTACGAGCAGTACTTC. Amino acid sequence: CASSQSASSYEQYF. V usage is TRBV4-2 and J usage is TRBJ2-7; D gene unclear. With 2 bases removed from V and 0 bases from J, the gap between germline ends came to 8 bases. The CDR3 is 14 residues long. Germline CDR1 is LGHNA and CDR2 is YNFKEQ.

This clone was detected a few times. The chain carries TRBV2 and TRBJ2-7; D is perhaps TRBD1 (6 bases). There are 14 residues in the CDR3. Trimming took off 7 bases at V and 1 base at J, with 14 bases between the two ends. Per the germline V gene, CDR1 is SNHLY and CDR2 is FYNNEI. The CDR3 bases are TGTGCCAGCAAGGCACAGGGAAGTTCCTACGAGCAGTACTTC. Encoded protein: CASKAQGSSYEQYF.

Only one count was recorded for this clone. The rearrangement links TRBV9 to TRBJ2-2; D is unclear. Germline CDR1 is SGDLS and CDR2 is YYNGEE. The V end lost 0 bases, the J end lost 6 bases, and 9 bases lay between the germline ends. There are 14 residues in the CDR3. The CDR3 nucleotides are TGTGCCAGCAGCGTAGGTGTGAGTCCCGGGGAGCTGTTTTTT. Amino acids: CASSVGVSPGELFF.

In its sample, this clone was seen once. The gene calls are TRBV6-5 and TRBJ1-1; D is unclear. The CDR3 length is 15 residues. Germline assignment: CDR1 MNHEY and CDR2 SVGAGI. V dropped 4 bases and J dropped 5 bases, with 17 bases sitting between them. The CDR3 spells CASSWALTYWTEAFF. The CDR3 region has the DNA TGTGCCAGCAGTTGGGCCCTGACATATTGGACTGAAGCTTTCTTT.

This clone ranks as large. The chain employs TRBV30 and TRBJ1-2, with 7 bases matching TRBD1. CDR1 is GTSNPN and CDR2 is SVGIG in the germline V gene (reference sequence). V lost 0 bases and J lost 10; bases outside the gene matches: 5. The CDR3 contains 12 residues. The CDR3 DNA is TGTGCCTGGAGTGTCAACAGGGGTGACTACACCTTC. Residues: CAWSVNRGDYTF.

V gene TRBV9 combines with J gene TRBJ2-7; 7 bases fit TRBD1. J gave up 1 base and V 0 bases, and 10 bases lay outside the gene matches. There are 17 residues in the CDR3. CDR1 is SGDLS and CDR2 is YYNGEE in the germline V gene. The CDR3 sequence is CASSVAPSGQQSYEQYF. As DNA, the CDR3 is TGTGCCAGCAGCGTAGCCCCCTCGGGACAGCAATCCTACGAGCAGTACTTC.

The rearrangement joins TRBV7-2 to TRBJ2-3; possible D gene TRBD1, 6 bases. Germline values: CDR1 SGHTA, CDR2 FQGNSA. The V end lost 1 base, the J end lost 7 bases, and 27 bases lay between the germline ends. The CDR3 runs 19 residues. CDR3 bases: TGTGCCAGCAGCTTAGTCGGGTGGGGGCTCGGAGCAGGTCTTAATACGCAGTATTTT. Translated, it gives CASSLVGWGLGAGLNTQYF.

The chain has TRBV5-6 and TRBJ1-2, with TRBD1 identical over 7 bases. Germline CDR1 and CDR2: SGHDT and YYEEEE. This CDR3 region has 15 residues. The V and J ends lost 0 bases and 5 bases, in that order; junction bases with no gene match: 7. As DNA, the CDR3 is TGTGCCAGCAGCTTGGGGTCCGGGACAGCTTATGGCTACACCTTC. Encoded protein: CASSLGSGTAYGYTF.

This clone was recorded only once. The chain uses TRBV4-2 and TRBJ2-5, with D unclear. V shed 2 bases and J shed 3 bases, with 13 bases lying between them. In germline, CDR1 is LGHNA, CDR2 YNFKEQ. The CDR3 is 15 amino acids. The CDR3 coding sequence is TGTGCCAGCAGCCAATCAGCAGCATTGAAAGAGACCCAGTACTTC. Translation: CASSQSAALKETQYF.

CDR3 residues: CASQRGPDNEQFF. In DNA form, the CDR3 reads TGTGCCAGCCAGCGGGGACCCGACAATGAGCAGTTCTTC. The V call is TRBV2, the J call TRBJ2-1; 7 bases fit TRBD2. The germline gives CDR1 SNHLY, CDR2 FYNNEI. This CDR3 contains 13 residues. V was pared by 8 bases and J by 5 bases, with 6 bases of the junction left unmatched.

This chain uses TRBV27 with TRBJ2-7, with D perhaps TRBD2 (6 bases). Between the trimmed V and J ends, which lost 5 bases and 2 bases, there was a span of 13 bases. The CDR3 has 14 residues. Per germline, CDR1 MNHEY and CDR2 SMNVEV (reference sequence). This chain's CDR3 is CASSPTGVPYEQYF. The DNA for the CDR3 is TGTGCCAGCAGTCCAACGGGGGTCCCCTACGAGCAGTACTTC.